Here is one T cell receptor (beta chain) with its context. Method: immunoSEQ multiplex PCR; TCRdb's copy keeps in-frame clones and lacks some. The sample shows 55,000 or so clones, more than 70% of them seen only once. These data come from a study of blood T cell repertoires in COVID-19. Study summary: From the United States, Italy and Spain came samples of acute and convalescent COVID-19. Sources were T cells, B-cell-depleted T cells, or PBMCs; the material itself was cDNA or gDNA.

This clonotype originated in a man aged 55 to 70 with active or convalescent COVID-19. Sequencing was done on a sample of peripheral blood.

The CDR3 coding sequence is TGCGCCAGCAGCTCGATCAAGGGGGCTCCCAATGAAAAACTGTTTTTT. Translation: CASSSIKGAPNEKLFF. The genes are TRBV5-1 and TRBJ1-4; 7 nucleotides match TRBD1. The J segment lost 5 bases and the V segment lost 3 bases, leaving 10 bases of the junction unmatched. CDR1 is SGHRS and CDR2 is YFSETQ in the germline V gene. The CDR3 consists of 16 residues.